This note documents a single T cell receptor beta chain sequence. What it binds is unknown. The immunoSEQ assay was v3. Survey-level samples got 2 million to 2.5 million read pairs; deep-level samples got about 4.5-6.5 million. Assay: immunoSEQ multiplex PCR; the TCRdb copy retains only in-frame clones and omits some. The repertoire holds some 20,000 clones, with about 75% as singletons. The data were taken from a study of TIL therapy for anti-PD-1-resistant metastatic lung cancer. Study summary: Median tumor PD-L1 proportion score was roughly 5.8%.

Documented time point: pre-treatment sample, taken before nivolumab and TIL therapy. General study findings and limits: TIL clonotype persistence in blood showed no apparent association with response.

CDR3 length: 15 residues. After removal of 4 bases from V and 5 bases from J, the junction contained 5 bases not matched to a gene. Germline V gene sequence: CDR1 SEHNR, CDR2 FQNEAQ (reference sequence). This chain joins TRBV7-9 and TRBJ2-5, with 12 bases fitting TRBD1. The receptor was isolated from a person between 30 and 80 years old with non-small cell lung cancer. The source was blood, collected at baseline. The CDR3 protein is CASSSGTGGFETQYF. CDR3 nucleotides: TGTGCCAGCAGCTCAGGGACAGGGGGCTTCGAGACCCAGTACTTC.